The 2 T cell receptor beta chains listed next were all sequenced from one sample in a study of chemoradiotherapy in HPV16-positive cancers. The data were produced by immunoSEQ multiplex PCR, yet TCRdb's version contains in-frame clones alone and is incomplete. This sample has about 1,600 clones, with 86% found just once. The source material was tumor tissue, sampled from a patient who underwent chemoradiotherapy. All receptors derive from a human donor with HPV-associated anogenital cancer.

The chain combines TRBV2 with TRBJ2-7; 9 nucleotides match TRBD1. Germline CDR1 SNHLY, CDR2 FYNNEI. V shed 0 bases, J shed 3 bases, and the junction held 3 bases outside the gene matches. This CDR3 is 15 amino acids long. The CDR3 sequence is CASSEAWGQGYEQYF. CDR3 bases: TGTGCCAGCAGTGAAGCGTGGGGACAGGGCTACGAGCAGTACTTC. Using reference TRBV2 and TRBJ2-7 for the parts outside the CDR3, the full variable domain is EPEVTQTPSHQVTQMGQEVILRCVPISNHLYFYWYRQILGQKVEFLVSFYNNEISEKSEIFDDQFSVERPDGSNFTLKIRSTKLEDSAMYFCASSEAWGQGYEQYFGPGTRLTVT.

The chain uses TRBV18 and TRBJ1-5; D possibly corresponds to TRBD1 (5 bases). Trimming shortened V by 6 bases and J by 7 bases, and 22 bases separated the two germline ends. The CDR3 is 16 amino acids. Germline values: CDR1 KGHSH, CDR2 LQKENI. The chain's CDR3 is CASSPQEGAGRQPQHF. DNA for the CDR3: TGTGCCAGCTCCCCCCAGGAAGGGGCAGGAAGGCAGCCCCAGCATTTT.